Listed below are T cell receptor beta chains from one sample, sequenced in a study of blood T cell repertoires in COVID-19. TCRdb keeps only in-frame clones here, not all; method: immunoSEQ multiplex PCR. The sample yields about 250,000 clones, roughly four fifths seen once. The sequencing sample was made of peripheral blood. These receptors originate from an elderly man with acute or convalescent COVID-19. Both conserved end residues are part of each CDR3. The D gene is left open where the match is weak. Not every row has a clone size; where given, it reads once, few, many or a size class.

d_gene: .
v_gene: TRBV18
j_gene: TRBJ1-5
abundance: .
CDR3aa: CASSPHPGEGSQPQHF

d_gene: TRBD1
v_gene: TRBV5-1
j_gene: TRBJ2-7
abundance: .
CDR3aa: CASSLTSGGDLSYEQYF

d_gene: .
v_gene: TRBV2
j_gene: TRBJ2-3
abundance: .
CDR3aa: CASSGDLIATDTQYF

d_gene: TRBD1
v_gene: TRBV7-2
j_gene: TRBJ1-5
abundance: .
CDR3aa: CASSLASTGGNQPQHF

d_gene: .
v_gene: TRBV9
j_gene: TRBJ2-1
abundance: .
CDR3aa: CASSAYPQGGSYNEQFF

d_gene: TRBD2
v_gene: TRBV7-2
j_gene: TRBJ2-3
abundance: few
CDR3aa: CASSWAASGGPTDTQYF

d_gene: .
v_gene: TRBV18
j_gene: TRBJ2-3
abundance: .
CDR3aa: CASSPQRADTQYF

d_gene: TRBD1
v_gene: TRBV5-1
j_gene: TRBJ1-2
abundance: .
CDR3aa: CASSPRAGGYGYTF

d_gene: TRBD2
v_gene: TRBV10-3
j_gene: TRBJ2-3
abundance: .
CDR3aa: CAGSRAGGPDTQYF

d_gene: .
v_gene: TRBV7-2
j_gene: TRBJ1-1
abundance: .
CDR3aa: CASSTAGTMNTEAFF

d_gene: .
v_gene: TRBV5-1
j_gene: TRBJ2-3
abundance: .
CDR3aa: CASSLRTLPDTQYF

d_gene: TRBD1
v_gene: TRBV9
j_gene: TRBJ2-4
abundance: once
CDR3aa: CASSVPGQGLLAKNIQYF

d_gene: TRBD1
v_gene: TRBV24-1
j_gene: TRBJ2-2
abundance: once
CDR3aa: CATSDSPGQGANTGELFF

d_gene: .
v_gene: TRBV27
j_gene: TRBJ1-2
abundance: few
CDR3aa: CASSFQGTNYGYTF

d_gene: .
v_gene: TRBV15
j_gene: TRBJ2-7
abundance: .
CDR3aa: CATSRDLRDKAFSSFYEQYF

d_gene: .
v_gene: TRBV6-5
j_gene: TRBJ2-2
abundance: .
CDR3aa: CASSFNQGGELFF

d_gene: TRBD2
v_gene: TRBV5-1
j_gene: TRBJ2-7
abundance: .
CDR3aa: CASSLVSGATYEQYF

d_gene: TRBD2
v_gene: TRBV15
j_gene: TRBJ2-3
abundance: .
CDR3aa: CATSRTSPPGTAGQYF

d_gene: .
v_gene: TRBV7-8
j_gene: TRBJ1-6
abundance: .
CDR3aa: CASSPERSPLHF

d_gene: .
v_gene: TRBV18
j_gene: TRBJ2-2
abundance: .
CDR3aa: CASSPPSRGAANTGELFF

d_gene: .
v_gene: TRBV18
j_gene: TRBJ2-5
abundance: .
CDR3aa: CASSLTGQVGETQYF

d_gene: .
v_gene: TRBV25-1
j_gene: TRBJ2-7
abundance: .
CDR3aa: CASSEPWAYEQYF

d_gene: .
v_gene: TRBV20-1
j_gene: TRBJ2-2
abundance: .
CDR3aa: CSASETRGGELFF

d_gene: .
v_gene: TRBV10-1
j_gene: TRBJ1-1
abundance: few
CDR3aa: CASSESIGHLNTEAFF

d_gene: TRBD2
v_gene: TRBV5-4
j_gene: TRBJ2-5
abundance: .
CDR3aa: CASSFPRGLAGRETQYF

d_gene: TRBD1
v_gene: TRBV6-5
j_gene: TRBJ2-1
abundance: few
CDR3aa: CASSYGTGGYNEQFF

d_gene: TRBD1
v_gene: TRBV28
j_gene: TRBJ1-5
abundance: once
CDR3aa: CASSPLTGLEQPQHF

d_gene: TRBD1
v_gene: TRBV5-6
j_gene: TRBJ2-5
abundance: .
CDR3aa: CASSPSGQGQTQYF

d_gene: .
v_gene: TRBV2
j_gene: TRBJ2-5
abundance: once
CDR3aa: CARGGSTETQYF

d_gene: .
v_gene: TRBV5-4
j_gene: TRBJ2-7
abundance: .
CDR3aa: CASSLARGSTYEQYF

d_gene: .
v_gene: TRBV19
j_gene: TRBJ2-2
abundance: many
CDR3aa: CASSILGTDTGELFF

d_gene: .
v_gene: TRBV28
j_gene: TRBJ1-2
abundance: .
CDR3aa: CASSLTPRTAPNYGYTF

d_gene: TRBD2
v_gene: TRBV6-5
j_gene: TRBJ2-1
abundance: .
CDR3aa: CASSYSKLAGANEQFF

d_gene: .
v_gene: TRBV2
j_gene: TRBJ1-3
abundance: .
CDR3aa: CASSEGGPRAGNTIYF

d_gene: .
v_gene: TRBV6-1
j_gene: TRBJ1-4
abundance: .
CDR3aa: CASSEEDSSTNEKLFF

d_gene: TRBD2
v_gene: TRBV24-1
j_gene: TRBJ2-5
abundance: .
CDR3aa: CATGRAGGETQYF

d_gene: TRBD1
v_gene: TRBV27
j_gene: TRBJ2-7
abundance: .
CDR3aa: CASSRQRQGASNEQYF

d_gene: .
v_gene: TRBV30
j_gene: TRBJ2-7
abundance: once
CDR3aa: CAWSLDKYYEQYF

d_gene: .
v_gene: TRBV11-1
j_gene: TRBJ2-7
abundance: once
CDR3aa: CASSLARHLTYEQYF

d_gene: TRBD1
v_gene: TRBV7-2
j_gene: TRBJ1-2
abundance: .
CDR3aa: CASSLGGGDRAIGYTF

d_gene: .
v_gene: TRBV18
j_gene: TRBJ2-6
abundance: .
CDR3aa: CASSIYRHPSGANVLTF

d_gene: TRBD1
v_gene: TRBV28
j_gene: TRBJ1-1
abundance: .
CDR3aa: CASSLRDRVREAFF